This TCR beta chain is from a study of shared clonotypes between healthy human individuals. Whole-study results and caveats: Naive subsets tended to show greater estimated richness than memory subsets.

With regard to this clone: The antigen is undetermined.

Clones were sequenced by immunoSEQ multiplex PCR, and TCRdb holds only the in-frame ones, with some missing. This table has approximately 2,300,000 clones, about 90% appearing once. All participating donors were Caucasian adults from Nashville, Tennessee. This clonotype originated in a man aged 18 to 30 in good health. Some clones in this sample may be carry-over from other donors' samples. The specimen sequenced was naive CD4+ T cells from PBMCs. Subset defined: CD45RA+ positively selected.

The CDR3, as DNA: TGTGCCAGCAACTCCAGGGCGCTGAACACCGGGGAGCTGTTTTTT. Translated: CASNSRALNTGELFF. The chain uses TRBV5-8 and TRBJ2-2; TRBD1 is a possible D gene (5 bases). CDR3 size: 15 residues. With 6 bases removed from V and 1 base from J, the gap between germline ends came to 13 bases. The germline V gene has CDR1 SGHTS and CDR2 YDEGEE.